This T cell receptor beta chain was sequenced for a study of T-cell memory formation after mild COVID-19. As for the study in general: The study found TCR clusters largely donor specific.

MiXCR was run by TCRdb on the 5' RACE reads, yielding one entry per CDR3 protein. The sample consists of about 270,000 distinct CDR3 sequences, over 15% of them appearing once. Sequencing was done on a sample of PBMCs or a T cell subset sorted from them (not recorded which). The clonotype was recovered from a man aged 18 to 35 who had mild COVID-19 (a few samples of this study predate the infection). Cell type and time point are not known.

The CDR3 DNA sequence: TGCGCCAGCAGCCCCGCGTTGGCCTACAATGAGCAGTTCTTC. This codes for CASSPALAYNEQFF. The chain uses TRBV5-1 and TRBJ2-1; no clear D. The V gene lost 4 bases and the J gene lost 2 bases, with 10 bases spanning the gap. CDR3 size: 14 residues. Germline V gives CDR1 SGHRS, CDR2 YFSETQ.